Each of the 27 T cell receptor beta chains below was sequenced from the same sample in a study of T cell responses to AZD1222 COVID-19 vaccine (dated by TCRdb to about 2021). The library was prepared using the immunoSEQ multiplex PCR assay. TCRdb re-hosts the immuneACCESS table, in-frame sequences only. Its copies lack some clones; in the studies checked, an unresolved V gene accounts for under half of them, and the cause for the rest is not known. This sample is represented by under 150,000 clones; more than 70% of them were singletons. The top ten clonotypes cover more than 12% of the sample. The time point label of this sample denotes: baseline before first vaccination. The sample was peripheral blood, taken on day 0 of AZD1222 vaccination. The receptors stem from an adult in good health.

The chain joins TRBV4-1 to TRBJ2-5, with 9 bases matching TRBD2. The CDR3 contains 16 residues. The germline gives CDR1 MGHRA, CDR2 YSYEKL. V was clipped by 5 bases and J by 4 bases; unmatched bases: 11. The CDR3 here is CASSFRSSGEGETQYF. In DNA, the CDR3 is TGCGCCAGCAGCTTCCGGTCTAGCGGGGAAGGAGAGACCCAGTACTTC.

This clone has just one count. CDR3 nucleotides: TGTGCCAGCAGCCAAGGAGGGTTAAACACCTTC. Translation gives CASSQGGLNTF. V is TRBV3-1 (or the pseudogene TRBV3-2) and J is TRBJ1-2; no reliable D call. V shed 1 base and J shed 12 bases, with 9 bases lying between them. The CDR3 spans 11 residues. Germline lookup yields CDR1 LGHDT and CDR2 YNNKEL (reference sequence).

The gene calls are TRBV6-1 and TRBJ1-5, with a tentative D call TRBD1 (5 bases). Trimming took 4 bases from V and 8 from J, leaving 24 bases between them. Germline CDR1 MNHNS, CDR2 SASEGT. This CDR3 comprises 17 residues. As DNA, the CDR3 is TGTGCCAGCAGTGGGAAATACAGCCGGGGCCCGAAGGAGCCCCAGCATTTT. Amino acids: CASSGKYSRGPKEPQHF.

In nucleotides, the CDR3 is TGTGCCAGCTCACCTAGCGGGATCGACACCGGGGAGCTGTTTTTT. It codes for CASSPSGIDTGELFF. The chain is built from TRBV18 and TRBJ2-2; 8 bases match TRBD2. This CDR3 region has 15 residues. V trimming: 3 bases; J trimming: 3 bases; junction bases outside the gene matches: 3. Germline V gives CDR1 KGHSH, CDR2 LQKENI.

This chain links TRBV11-2 with TRBJ1-1; 9 nucleotides match TRBD1. With V trimmed by 5 bases and J by 4 bases, 2 bases remained unmatched. The CDR3 has 13 residues. The germline CDR1 and CDR2 sequences are SGHAT and FQNNGV. CDR3 in amino acids: CASSPDRGTEAFF. CDR3 nucleotide sequence: TGTGCCAGCAGCCCGGACAGGGGCACTGAAGCTTTCTTT. The complete variable domain, with remaining parts taken from reference TRBV11-2 and TRBJ1-1, reads EAGVAQSPRYKIIEKRQSVAFWCNPISGHATLYWYQQILGQGPKLLIQFQNNGVVDDSQLPKDRFSAERLKGVDSTLKIQPAKLEDSAVYLCASSPDRGTEAFFGQGTRLTVV.

This chain connects TRBV12-3 or TRBV12-4 to TRBJ2-3; D is unclear. The CDR3 has 12 residues. The V end lost 5 bases, the J end lost 5 bases, and 8 bases lay between the germline ends. CDR3 nucleotides: TGTGCCAGCAGTCCTCTGGGAGATACGCAGTATTTT. It yields the protein CASSPLGDTQYF.

V is TRBV2 and J is TRBJ1-5; D is possibly TRBD1 (5 bases). The CDR3 is 15 residues long. Germline V CDR1 and CDR2: SNHLY, FYNNEI. V lost 5 bases and J lost 1, with 12 bases in between. This CDR3 reads CASSPMQGSNQPQHF. In DNA form, the CDR3 reads TGTGCCAGCAGTCCCATGCAGGGAAGCAATCAGCCCCAGCATTTT.

A remark on this clone: Other DNA sequences in the sample encode the same CDR3. The CDR3 DNA is TGTGCCAGCAGCTTAAGCGACGGAGGCTACGAGCAGTACTTC. Translated: CASSLSDGGYEQYF. The chain links TRBV11-2 to TRBJ2-7, with D maybe TRBD2 (5 bases). The CDR3 spans 14 residues. Germline V lookup: CDR1 SGHAT, CDR2 FQNNGV. V was shortened by 2 bases and J by 3 bases, with 11 bases between the two germline ends. The complete variable domain, with remaining parts taken from reference TRBV11-2 and TRBJ2-7, reads EAGVAQSPRYKIIEKRQSVAFWCNPISGHATLYWYQQILGQGPKLLIQFQNNGVVDDSQLPKDRFSAERLKGVDSTLKIQPAKLEDSAVYLCASSLSDGGYEQYFGPGTRLTVT.

The CDR3 nucleotides read TGTGCCAGTAATCCCCTAACAGGGAATCAGCCCCAGCATTTT. It encodes CASNPLTGNQPQHF. This chain links TRBV19 with TRBJ1-5; D is possibly TRBD1 (6 bases). Germline V lookup: CDR1 LNHDA, CDR2 SQIVND (reference sequence). This CDR3 is built from 14 residues. Trimming took off 7 bases at V and 4 bases at J, with 14 bases between the two ends.

The chain combines TRBV19 with TRBJ2-7; TRBD1 matches 7 bases. Germline lookup yields CDR1 LNHDA and CDR2 SQIVND (reference sequence). The CDR3 spans 13 residues. J was trimmed by 3 bases and V by 5 bases; bases with no gene match: 4. CDR3 amino acids: CASSYGTVYEQYF. In DNA form, the CDR3 reads TGTGCCAGTAGTTACGGGACAGTCTACGAGCAGTACTTC.

This chain uses TRBV4-3 with TRBJ2-2, with 10 nucleotides matching TRBD1. Germline trimming cut 1 base from V and 4 bases from J; bases unmatched to any gene: 0. Germline CDR1 LGHNA, CDR2 YSLEER. The CDR3 has 15 amino acids. CDR3 protein: CASSQGDRGTGELFF. The DNA for the CDR3 is TGCGCCAGCAGCCAAGGGGACAGGGGCACCGGGGAGCTGTTTTTT.

The chain carries TRBV11-2 and TRBJ2-7; 7 nucleotides align to TRBD2. This CDR3 contains 16 residues. After removal of 4 bases from V and 2 bases from J, the junction contained 11 bases not matched to a gene. Germline assignment: CDR1 SGHAT and CDR2 FQNNGV. DNA for the CDR3: TGTGCCAGCAGCTCACCACTGGGAGGGATACCCTACGAGCAGTACTTC. Translated, it gives CASSSPLGGIPYEQYF.

This chain uses TRBV5-4 with TRBJ2-3; D not certain. The CDR3 consists of 15 residues. Germline-derived CDR1 and CDR2 are SGHNT and YYREEE (reference sequence). V was clipped by 0 bases and J by 1 base, with 9 bases between them. The CDR3: CASSLDFQGTDTQYF. CDR3 DNA sequence: TGTGCCAGCAGCTTGGATTTCCAGGGCACAGATACGCAGTATTTT. Drawing the rest from reference TRBV5-4 and TRBJ2-3, the complete variable domain is ETGVTQSPTHLIKTRGQQVTLRCSSQSGHNTVSWYQQALGQGPQFIFQYYREEENGRGNFPPRFSGLQFPNYSSELNVNALELDDSALYLCASSLDFQGTDTQYFGPGTRLTVL.

The chain links TRBV9 to TRBJ2-7, with 8 bases matching TRBD1. The V and J ends lost 2 bases and 7 bases, in that order; junction bases with no gene match: 11. Germline assignment: CDR1 SGDLS and CDR2 YYNGEE. The CDR3 runs to 15 residues. DNA for the CDR3: TGTGCCAGCAGCGTCGAAGGGCAGGGGGCGCGGGAGCAGTACTTC. It specifies CASSVEGQGAREQYF. Together with reference TRBV9 and TRBJ2-7, the CDR3 gives the full variable domain: DSGVTQTPKHLITATGQRVTLRCSPRSGDLSVYWYQQSLDQGLQFLIQYYNGEERAKGNILERFSAQQFPDLHSELNLSSLELGDSALYFCASSVEGQGAREQYFGPGTRLTVT.

This clone was observed a single time. V is TRBV6-5 and J is TRBJ1-1; unclear D gene. Germline V gene sequence: CDR1 MNHEY, CDR2 SVGAGI. The CDR3 totals 14 residues. Trimming pared 1 base from V and 1 base from J, leaving 7 bases between. CDR3 sequence: CASSYWRTNTEAFF. The CDR3 DNA follows: TGTGCCAGCAGTTACTGGCGGACGAACACTGAAGCTTTCTTT.

The V call is TRBV9, the J call TRBJ1-2, with 8 nucleotides matching TRBD1. The germline CDR1 and CDR2 sequences are SGDLS and YYNGEE. J lost 8 bases, V lost 4 bases, and 7 bases had no gene match. This CDR3 contains 13 residues. CDR3 sequence (DNA): TGTGCCAGCAGCCCCCTGACAGGGGAGGGCTACACCTTC. Residues: CASSPLTGEGYTF. Full variable domain (outside the CDR3, taken from reference TRBV9 and TRBJ1-2): DSGVTQTPKHLITATGQRVTLRCSPRSGDLSVYWYQQSLDQGLQFLIQYYNGEERAKGNILERFSAQQFPDLHSELNLSSLELGDSALYFCASSPLTGEGYTFGSGTRLTVV.

In nucleotides, the CDR3 is TGTGCCAGCAGTGAAGAACTAGCGGGGACCCCGTGGACGCAGTATTTT. It is translated as CASSEELAGTPWTQYF. The chain is built from TRBV2 and TRBJ2-3, with TRBD2 identical over 10 bases. Germline CDR1 is SNHLY and CDR2 is FYNNEI. The CDR3 is made up of 16 amino acids. The junction had 10 bases not matched to a gene; V was cut back by 1 base and J by 9 bases.

This chain connects TRBV12-3 or TRBV12-4 to TRBJ1-3; 12 bases are a match to TRBD1. The CDR3 is 13 amino acids. Losses at the gene ends were 4 bases for V and 12 bases for J; bases not matched to a gene: 4. CDR3 sequence (DNA): TGTGCCAGCAGTTGGGGACAGGGGGCCGTCATATATTTT. It encodes CASSWGQGAVIYF.

The genes are TRBV5-6 and TRBJ2-7, with D perhaps TRBD1 or TRBD2 (6 bases each). Germline values: CDR1 SGHDT, CDR2 YYEEEE. This CDR3 region has 18 residues. V shed 4 bases and J shed 3 bases, with 26 bases lying between them. The CDR3 sequence: CASSKVSGGVGVGYEQYF. CDR3 sequence (DNA): TGTGCCAGCAGCAAGGTGTCCGGGGGCGTCGGAGTTGGCTACGAGCAGTACTTC.

The chain is built from TRBV30 and TRBJ2-1; possible D gene TRBD2, 6 bases. The CDR3 runs 11 residues. The ends were cut back, 4 bases at V and 12 bases at J, with 13 bases in the middle. The germline CDR1 and CDR2 sequences are GTSNPN and SVGIG (reference sequence). The CDR3 loop reads CAWTHGSLQFF. CDR3 in DNA: TGTGCCTGGACCCACGGGAGTCTGCAGTTCTTC.

This chain links TRBV9 with TRBJ2-2; D ambiguous. Between the trimmed V and J ends, which lost 4 bases and 3 bases, there was a span of 4 bases. This CDR3 has 12 amino acids. Per germline, CDR1 SGDLS and CDR2 YYNGEE. CDR3 nucleotide sequence: TGTGCCAGCAGCCACGACACCGGGGAGCTGTTTTTT. It is translated as CASSHDTGELFF.

This clone has a handful of counts. The CDR3 sequence: CASSHERGSDYGYTF. The CDR3 coding sequence is TGCGCCAGCAGCCACGAGAGGGGGTCTGACTATGGCTACACCTTC. The chain employs TRBV4-1 and TRBJ1-2; D is perhaps TRBD1 (6 bases). The CDR3 spans 15 residues. Germline V lookup: CDR1 MGHRA, CDR2 YSYEKL. Trimming stripped 3 bases from V and 3 bases from J, with 14 bases between.

The chain carries TRBV6-1 and TRBJ1-2, with a tentative D call TRBD1 (5 bases). The CDR3 length is 15 residues. Trimming removed 1 base from V and 5 bases from J, with 14 bases in between. From germline, CDR1 is MNHNS and CDR2 SASEGT. The CDR3 region is CASSEVQEGRYGYTF. In nucleotides, the CDR3 is TGTGCCAGCAGTGAAGTCCAGGAGGGACGGTATGGCTACACCTTC.

The chain couples TRBV11-2 to TRBJ1-1; D gene unclear. The CDR3 totals 15 residues. From germline, CDR1 is SGHAT and CDR2 FQNNGV. V dropped 1 base and J dropped 0 bases, with 9 bases sitting between them. The CDR3: CASSLVLEMNTEAFF. The CDR3 DNA is TGTGCCAGCAGCTTAGTGCTGGAGATGAACACTGAAGCTTTCTTT.

On this clone: This CDR3 is also generated by other DNA sequences in the sample. This sequence joins TRBV12-3 or TRBV12-4 and TRBJ1-5, with D unresolved. Trimming took 5 bases from V and 4 from J, leaving 3 bases between them. The CDR3 is made up of 11 amino acids. The CDR3 protein is CASSLNQPQHF. The DNA of the CDR3 is TGTGCCAGCAGTCTGAATCAGCCCCAGCATTTT.

This rearrangement joins TRBV2 to TRBJ1-2; D ambiguous. Germline V CDR1 and CDR2: SNHLY, FYNNEI. This CDR3 is 15 amino acids long. V lost 1 base to trimming and J lost 7 bases, with 16 bases between them. The CDR3 here is CASSEGPPSVGGYTF. CDR3 sequence (DNA): TGTGCCAGCAGTGAAGGCCCTCCATCTGTGGGTGGCTACACCTTC.

The CDR3 loop reads CATSGQVPNQPQHF. CDR3 nucleotides: TGTGCCACCTCGGGACAGGTCCCCAATCAGCCCCAGCATTTT. V usage is TRBV15 and J usage is TRBJ1-5; 8 positions match TRBD1. The junction had 6 bases not matched to a gene; V was cut back by 8 bases and J by 3 bases. The CDR3 covers 14 residues. Per the germline V gene, CDR1 is LNHNV and CDR2 is YYDKDF (reference sequence).